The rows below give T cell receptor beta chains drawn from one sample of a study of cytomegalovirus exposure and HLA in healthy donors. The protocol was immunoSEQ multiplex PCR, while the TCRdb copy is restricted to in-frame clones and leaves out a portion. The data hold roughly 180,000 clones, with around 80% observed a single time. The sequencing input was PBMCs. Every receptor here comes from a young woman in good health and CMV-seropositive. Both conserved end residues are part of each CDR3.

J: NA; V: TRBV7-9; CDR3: CASSLIQGIRDEQYF
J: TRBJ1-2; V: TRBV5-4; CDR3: CASSLEVGGYTF
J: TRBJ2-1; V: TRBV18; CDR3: CASRGTPHEQFF
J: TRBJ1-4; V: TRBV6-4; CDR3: CASSPPFRGNEKLFF
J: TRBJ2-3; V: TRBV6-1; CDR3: CASSEAFLGGATDTQYF
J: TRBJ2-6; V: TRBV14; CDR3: CASSQDRGIRGANVLTF
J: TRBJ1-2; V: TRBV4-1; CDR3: CASSLIQGVSLYGYTF
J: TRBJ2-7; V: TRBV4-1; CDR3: CASSQATSGVSSYEQYF
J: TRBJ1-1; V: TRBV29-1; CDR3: CSAADFEAFF
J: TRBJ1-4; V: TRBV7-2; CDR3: CASSLAPTGGLEKLFF
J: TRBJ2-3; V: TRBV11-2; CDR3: CASSLRLAGGASVDTQYF
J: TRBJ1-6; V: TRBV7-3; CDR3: CASSLSQGIDSPLHF
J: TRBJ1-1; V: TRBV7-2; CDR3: CASRGGYTEAFF
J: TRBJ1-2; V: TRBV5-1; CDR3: CASSLTYDRDYGYTF
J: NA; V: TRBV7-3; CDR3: CASSLNGGFSYEQYF
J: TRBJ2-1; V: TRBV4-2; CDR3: CASSQVGRGGGPYEYNEQFF
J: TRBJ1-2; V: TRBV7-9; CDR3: CSSSLALHGYTF
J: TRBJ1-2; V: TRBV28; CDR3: CASSLPLRGAYGYTF
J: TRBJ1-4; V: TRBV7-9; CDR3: CASSPPVEKLFF
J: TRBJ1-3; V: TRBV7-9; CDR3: CASSFTGTGNTIYF
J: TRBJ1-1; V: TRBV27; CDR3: CASSLSGRLENTEAFF
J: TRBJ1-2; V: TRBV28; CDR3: CASSPARGYGYTF
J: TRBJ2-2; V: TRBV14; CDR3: CASSRSGYTGELFF
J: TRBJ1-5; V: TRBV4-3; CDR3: CASSQEHRGWQPQHF
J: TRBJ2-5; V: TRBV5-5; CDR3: CASSFSGGWETQYF
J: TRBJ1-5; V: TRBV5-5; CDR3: CASSKGTGGNQPQHF
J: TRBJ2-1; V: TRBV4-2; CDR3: CASSQVRQQTTYNEQFF
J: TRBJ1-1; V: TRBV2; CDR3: CASSEIPGQGLNTEAFF
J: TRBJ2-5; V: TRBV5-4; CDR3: CASSLGGGRQETQYF
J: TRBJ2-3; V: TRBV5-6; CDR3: CASSPWGGAYTQYF
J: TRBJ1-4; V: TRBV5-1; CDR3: CASSSRRGQSNEKLFF
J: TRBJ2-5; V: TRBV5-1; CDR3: CASSLDSWGPQETQYF
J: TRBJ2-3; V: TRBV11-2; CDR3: CASSSGRLAGGVDTQYF
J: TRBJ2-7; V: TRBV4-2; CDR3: CASSQPGQGPYEQYF
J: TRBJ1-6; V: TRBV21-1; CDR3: CASSNCGQGRYNSPLHF
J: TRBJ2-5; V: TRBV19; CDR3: CASRGLNQGGTQYF
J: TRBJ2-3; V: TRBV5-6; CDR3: CASSLIAGAGDTQYF
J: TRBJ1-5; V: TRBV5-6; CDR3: CASSPGTGRGQPQHF
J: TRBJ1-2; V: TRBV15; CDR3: CATSGVGRGYDYGYTF
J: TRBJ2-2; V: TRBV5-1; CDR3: CASSHRQGARTGELFF
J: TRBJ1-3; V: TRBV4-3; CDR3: CASSPLAGSGNTIYF
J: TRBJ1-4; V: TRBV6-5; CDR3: CASSYSSGAFNEKLFF
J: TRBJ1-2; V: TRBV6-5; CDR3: CASTPGRGDGYTF
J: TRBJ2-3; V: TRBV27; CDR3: CASSLQELSTDTQYF
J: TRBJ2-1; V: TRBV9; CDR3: CASSVEGVGEQFF
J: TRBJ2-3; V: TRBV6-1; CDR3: CASSESKASTDTQYF
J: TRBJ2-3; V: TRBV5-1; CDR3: CASSFQLGGGALDTQYF
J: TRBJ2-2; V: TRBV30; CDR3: CAWSPRRGELFF
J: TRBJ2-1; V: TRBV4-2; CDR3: CASSQDIGLAEYNEQFF
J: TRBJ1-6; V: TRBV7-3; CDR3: CASTGPGTSPLHF